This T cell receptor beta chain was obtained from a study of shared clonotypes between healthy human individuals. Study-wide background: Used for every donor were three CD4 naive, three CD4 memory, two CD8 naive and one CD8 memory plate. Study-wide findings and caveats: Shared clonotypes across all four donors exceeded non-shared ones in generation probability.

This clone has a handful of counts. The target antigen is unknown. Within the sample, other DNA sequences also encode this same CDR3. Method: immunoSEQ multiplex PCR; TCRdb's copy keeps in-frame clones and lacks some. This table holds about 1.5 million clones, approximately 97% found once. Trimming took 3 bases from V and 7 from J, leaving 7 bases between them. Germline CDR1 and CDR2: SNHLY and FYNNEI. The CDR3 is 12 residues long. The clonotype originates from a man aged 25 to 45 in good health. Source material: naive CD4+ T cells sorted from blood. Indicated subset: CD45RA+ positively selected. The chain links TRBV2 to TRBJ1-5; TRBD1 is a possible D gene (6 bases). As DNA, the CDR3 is TGTGCCAGCAGTGACAGGGGACAGCCCCAGCATTTT. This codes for CASSDRGQPQHF.